This T cell receptor (beta chain) emerged from a study of cytomegalovirus exposure and HLA in healthy donors. PCR involved 60 Vbeta and 13 Jbeta primers. Libraries were prepared by immunoSEQ multiplex PCR; TCRdb keeps only in-frame clonotypes and omits some of them. The repertoire holds about 140,000 clones, 75% to 80% seen once, with approximately 4.9% in the top ten. Trimming removed 8 bases from V and 4 bases from J; junction bases left unmatched: 8. This CDR3 is 14 amino acids long. From germline, CDR1 is MNHGY and CDR2 SVAAGI. Worth noting for this clone: As yet, its antigen is unknown.

Overall study findings and caveats: Per a later analysis, HLA-associated TCR beta chains showed more clonal expansion than other, equally common TCR beta chains. A missense variant in DCLRE1C was later tied to TCR beta V- and J-gene trimming. Cytomegalovirus status, reportedly, was diagnosed with high specificity and sensitivity by the classifier. Most CMV-associated TCR beta chains were later found to appear HLA-restricted.

The TCR originated in a woman aged 45 to 65 in good health and CMV-seronegative. The sequencing sample was made of PBMCs. This chain joins TRBV6-9 and TRBJ1-5, with 7 bases matching TRBD1. The CDR3 region is CASHPVRGNQPQHF. As DNA, the CDR3 is TGTGCCAGCCACCCTGTCAGGGGGAATCAGCCCCAGCATTTT.